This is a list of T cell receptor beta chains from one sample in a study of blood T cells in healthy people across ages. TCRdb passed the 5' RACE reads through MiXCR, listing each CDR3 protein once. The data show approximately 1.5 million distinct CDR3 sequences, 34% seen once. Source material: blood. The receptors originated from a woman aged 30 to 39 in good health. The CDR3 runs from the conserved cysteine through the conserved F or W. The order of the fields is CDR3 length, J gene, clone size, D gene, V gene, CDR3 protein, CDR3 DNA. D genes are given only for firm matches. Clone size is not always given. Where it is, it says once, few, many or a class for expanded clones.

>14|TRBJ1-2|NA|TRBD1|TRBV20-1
CSAIIQDRAHGYTF
TGCAGTGCTATAATACAGGACAGGGCCCATGGCTACACCTTC
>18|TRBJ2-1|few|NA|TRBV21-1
CASSKADRVAHGYNEQFF
TGTGCCAGCAGCAAAGCGGACAGGGTGGCTCATGGCTACAATGAGCAGTTCTTC
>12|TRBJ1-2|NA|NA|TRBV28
CASTTIRGDYTF
TGTGCCAGCACCACAATTCGGGGTGACTACACCTTC
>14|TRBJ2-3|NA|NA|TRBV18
CASSPHPLSDTQYF
TGTGCCAGCTCACCCCATCCCCTATCAGATACGCAGTATTTT
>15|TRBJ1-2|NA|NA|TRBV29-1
CSVESLGGIGYGYTF
TGCAGCGTTGAGAGTCTGGGAGGGATCGGCTATGGCTACACCTTC
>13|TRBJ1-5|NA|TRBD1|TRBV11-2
CASSITGGQPQHF
TGTGCCAGCAGTATAACAGGGGGTCAGCCCCAGCATTTT
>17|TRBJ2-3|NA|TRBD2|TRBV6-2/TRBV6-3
CASSPGTSRISTDTQYF
TGTGCCAGCAGCCCCGGGACTAGCAGGATCAGCACAGATACGCAGTATTTT
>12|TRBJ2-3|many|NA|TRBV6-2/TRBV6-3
CASRLSKGTQYF
TGTGCCAGCAGGCTCTCCAAGGGTACGCAGTATTTT
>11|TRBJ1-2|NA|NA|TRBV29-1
CSSGPGVGYTF
TGCAGCTCTGGTCCGGGGGTCGGCTACACCTTC
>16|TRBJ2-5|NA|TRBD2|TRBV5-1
CASSFGAGVPQETQYF
TGCGCCAGCAGCTTCGGAGCGGGAGTTCCCCAAGAGACCCAGTACTTC
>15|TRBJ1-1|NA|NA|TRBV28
CASKIDRQGGTEAFF
TGTGCCAGCAAAATAGACCGCCAGGGCGGCACTGAAGCTTTCTTT
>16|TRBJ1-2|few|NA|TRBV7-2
CASSLGGIVGYHGYTF
TGTGCCAGCAGCTTAGGGGGGATAGTCGGGTATCATGGCTACACCTTC
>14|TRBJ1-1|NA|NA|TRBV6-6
CASSDRELNTEAFF
TGTGCCAGCAGTGACAGAGAGTTGAACACTGAAGCTTTCTTT
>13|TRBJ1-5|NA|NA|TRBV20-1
CSARYQVGQPQHF
TGCAGTGCTAGATACCAGGTCGGTCAGCCCCAGCATTTT
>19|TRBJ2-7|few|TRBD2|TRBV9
CASSPRKGGSLLSSYEQYF
TGTGCCAGCAGCCCGCGTAAGGGCGGGAGCCTTCTCAGCTCCTACGAGCAGTACTTC
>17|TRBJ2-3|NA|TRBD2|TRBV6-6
CASSQRTSGSKQDTQYF
TGTGCCAGCAGTCAACGGACTAGCGGGAGTAAACAAGATACGCAGTATTTT
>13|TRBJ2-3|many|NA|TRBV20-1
CSARGSVADTQYF
TGCAGTGCTAGAGGGTCTGTGGCAGATACGCAGTATTTT